The next 11 T cell receptor beta chains were all read from a single sample in a study of blood T cell repertoires in COVID-19. Clones were read by immunoSEQ multiplex PCR, and TCRdb kept only the in-frame ones, dropping some. The table has a few hundred thousand clones, more than 65% seen once. Sequenced input: PBMCs or T cells enriched from blood (not recorded which). The receptor set was obtained from a man aged 50-59 years who had recovered from COVID-19.

CDR3 DNA: TGTGCCAGCAGCTTAGCCAACCAGGATATGGGCTACACCTTC. Its protein is CASSLANQDMGYTF. The chain joins TRBV5-4 to TRBJ1-2; D is unclear. The V gene's germline CDR1 is SGHNT and CDR2 YYREEE (reference sequence). The V end was cut by 2 bases, the J end by 8 bases, with 16 bases between. This CDR3 has 14 amino acids.

This chain uses TRBV3-1 (or the pseudogene TRBV3-2) with TRBJ1-1, with a tentative D call TRBD1 (5 bases). The CDR3 extends over 14 amino acids. Trimming left V 1 base short and J 3 bases short, with 9 bases between. CDR1 is LGHDT and CDR2 is YNNKEL in the germline V gene (reference sequence). The CDR3 DNA follows: TGTGCCAGCAGCCAAGGTGGGGGGGACACTGAAGCTTTCTTT. This sequence encodes CASSQGGGDTEAFF.

The rearrangement links TRBV24-1 to TRBJ2-2; tentative D call: TRBD1 (6 bases). The V end lost 4 bases, the J end lost 0 bases, and 14 bases lay between the germline ends. The CDR3 has 17 amino acids. The germline CDR1 and CDR2 sequences are KGHDR and SFDVKD. In nucleotides, the CDR3 is TGTGCCACCAGTGACCCTTGGACAGCTGCGAACACCGGGGAGCTGTTTTTT. As protein: CATSDPWTAANTGELFF.

The chain carries TRBV5-8 and TRBJ1-4; D gene unclear. Germline V gives CDR1 SGHTS, CDR2 YDEGEE. V gave up 5 bases and J gave up 1 base, with 12 bases separating them. This CDR3 spans 15 amino acids. The CDR3 DNA follows: TGTGCCAGCAGTCGGGGTTCGGGAACTAATGAAAAACTGTTTTTT. It translates to CASSRGSGTNEKLFF.

This chain joins TRBV7-2 and TRBJ2-1; 7 bases agree with TRBD2. Germline loops: CDR1 SGHTA, CDR2 FQGNSA. The length of the CDR3 is 16 residues. V lost 5 bases and J lost 6; bases outside the gene matches: 13. The CDR3 DNA is TGTGCCAGCAGCATGCGACCCCGTGGGGGGGGCAATGAGCAGTTCTTC. This sequence encodes CASSMRPRGGGNEQFF.

The chain carries TRBV5-1 and TRBJ2-3; 14 positions agree with TRBD2. Germline values: CDR1 SGHRS, CDR2 YFSETQ. The J segment lost 8 bases and the V segment lost 0 bases, leaving 8 bases of the junction unmatched. The length of the CDR3 is 17 residues. CDR3 coding DNA: TGCGCCAGCAGCTTGGCAGGGACTAGCGGGGGAGGGGGTACGCAGTATTTT. Protein product: CASSLAGTSGGGGTQYF.

This sequence joins TRBV3-1 (or the pseudogene TRBV3-2) and TRBJ1-3; the D gene is possibly TRBD1 (6 bases). The V end was cut by 4 bases, the J end by 0 bases, with 10 bases between. There are 15 residues in the CDR3. Germline CDR1 and CDR2: LGHDT and YNNKEL (reference sequence). The CDR3 DNA follows: TGTGCCAGCAGCCTATACAGGGTCTCTGGAAACACCATATATTTT. This translates into CASSLYRVSGNTIYF.

The chain links TRBV4-1 to TRBJ1-2; D is unresolved. V lost 3 bases to trimming and J lost 4 bases, with 3 bases between them. CDR3 length: 11 amino acids. CDR1 is MGHRA and CDR2 is YSYEKL in the germline V gene. The DNA of the CDR3 is TGCGCCAGCAGCCACATCTATGGCTACACCTTC. It codes for CASSHIYGYTF.

The chain is built from TRBV10-3 and TRBJ2-7, with 10 bases identical to TRBD1. J gave up 3 bases and V 11 bases, and 7 bases lay outside the gene matches. The CDR3 is 13 amino acids. CDR1 is ENHRY and CDR2 is SYGVKD in the germline V gene. This chain's CDR3 is CAGSGTGDYEQYF. CDR3 bases: TGTGCCGGATCCGGGACAGGGGACTACGAGCAGTACTTC.

This rearrangement joins TRBV18 to TRBJ2-1, with 9 nucleotides matching TRBD2. Trimming at V came to 0 bases and at J to 6 bases, leaving 3 bases not matched to a gene. Germline lookup yields CDR1 KGHSH and CDR2 LQKENI. This CDR3 is 15 amino acids long. For the CDR3, the DNA is TGTGCCAGCTCACCACCGGGACTAGCTCGCAATGAGCAGTTCTTC. The encoded protein is CASSPPGLARNEQFF. The full variable domain, with the rest looked up from reference TRBV18 and TRBJ2-1, is NAGVMQNPRHLVRRRGQEARLRCSPMKGHSHVYWYRQLPEEGLKFMVYLQKENIIDESGMPKERFSAEFPKEGPSILRIQQVVRGDSAAYFCASSPPGLARNEQFFGPGTRLTVL.

CDR3 sequence reads: CASSQQGAKQPQHF. The CDR3 DNA follows: TGTGCCAGCAGCCAACAGGGGGCAAAACAGCCCCAGCATTTT. The chain couples TRBV3-1 (or the pseudogene TRBV3-2) to TRBJ1-5; 8 nucleotides match TRBD1. The ends lost 2 bases at V and 7 bases at J; junction bases unmatched: 4. Germline CDR1 and CDR2: LGHDT and YNNKEL (reference sequence). This CDR3 is built from 14 residues.